Reported below is one TCR beta chain. Only in-frame clones appear in the TCRdb table, and some are missing; sequencing was by immunoSEQ multiplex PCR. The table includes some 260,000 clones, 88% detected once. The data originate from a study of blood T cell repertoires in COVID-19. The sample was peripheral blood. The sequence was collected from a woman in her thirties with COVID-19, enrolled during active disease.

CDR3 coding DNA: TGCGCCAGCAGCCCAGATCCCCAAAACTATGGCTACACCTTC. This encodes CASSPDPQNYGYTF. The V gene is TRBV4-3, the J gene TRBJ1-2; D uncertain. This CDR3 is 14 amino acids long. With 4 bases removed from V and 2 bases from J, the gap between germline ends came to 11 bases. Germline CDR1 reads LGHNA; CDR2 reads YSLEER.